The 10 T cell receptor beta chains below were found in one sample sequenced in a study of blood T cell repertoires in COVID-19. Profiling relied on immunoSEQ multiplex PCR, and the TCRdb table lists in-frame clones only, not all of them. The sample shows 390,000 or so clones, roughly 90% of them seen only once. The sequenced sample was peripheral blood. These receptors all come from a woman in her twenties or thirties with COVID-19, enrolled during active disease.

The genes are TRBV12-3 or TRBV12-4 and TRBJ2-7; D is perhaps TRBD2 (6 bases). V was trimmed by 5 bases and J by 2 bases, leaving 10 bases between them. There are 13 residues in the CDR3. The CDR3 protein is CASSPRGTYEQYV. CDR3 nucleotide sequence: TGTGCCAGCAGTCCCCGGGGGACCTACGAGCAGTACGTC.

The V and J genes are TRBV12-2 and TRBJ2-1; TRBD2 reflects the table's D call only, with no check against the DNA. TRBV12-2 is an annotated pseudogene. This CDR3 spans 18 amino acids. The CDR3, as DNA: TGTGCAAGTCGCTTAGTTAGGGGGGGGGCTACGCCCTACAATGAGCAGTTCTTC. Translated, it gives CASRLVRGGATPYNEQFF.

The chain carries TRBV5-1 and TRBJ1-6; TRBD1 agrees at 9 bases. Germline V gene data show CDR1 as SGHRS and CDR2 as YFSETQ. The CDR3 has 14 amino acids. V lost 4 bases and J lost 9; bases outside the gene matches: 5. The CDR3 nucleotides read TGCGCCAGCAGCCGGGACAGGGACCGTTCACCCCTCCACTTT. Its protein product is CASSRDRDRSPLHF. The full variable domain, with the rest looked up from reference TRBV5-1 and TRBJ1-6, is KAGVTQTPRYLIKTRGQQVTLSCSPISGHRSVSWYQQTPGQGLQFLFEYFSETQRNKGNFPGRFSGRQFSNSRSEMNVSTLELGDSALYLCASSRDRDRSPLHFGNGTRLTVT.

This chain links TRBV18 with TRBJ1-6; TRBD1 agrees at 9 bases. The germline CDR1 and CDR2 sequences are KGHSH and LQKENI. This CDR3 comprises 15 residues. Losses at the gene ends were 1 base for V and 5 bases for J; bases not matched to a gene: 0. The CDR3 nucleotides are TGTGCCAGCTCACCACGACAGGGGGATAATTCACCCCTCCACTTT. Translated, it gives CASSPRQGDNSPLHF.

This chain connects TRBV4-3 to TRBJ2-5; no clear D gene. The CDR3 is 13 amino acids. V lost 0 bases, J lost 7 bases, and 9 bases lay in between. Germline V CDR1 and CDR2: LGHNA, YSLEER. This CDR3 is CASSQDGVATQYF. Here the CDR3 DNA reads TGCGCCAGCAGCCAAGATGGAGTGGCGACCCAGTACTTC.

This clone has a single count. V and J are TRBV2 and TRBJ1-1, with a weak D call TRBD1 (6 bases). V was cut by 6 bases and J by 4 bases, with 15 bases left in between. The CDR3 loop spans 14 amino acids. The germline CDR1 and CDR2 sequences are SNHLY and FYNNEI. DNA for the CDR3: TGTGCCAGCAGGACACAGGGTAGGATCACTGAAGCTTTCTTT. Translated: CASRTQGRITEAFF. The entire variable domain, with the rest obtained from reference TRBV2 and TRBJ1-1, is as follows: EPEVTQTPSHQVTQMGQEVILRCVPISNHLYFYWYRQILGQKVEFLVSFYNNEISEKSEIFDDQFSVERPDGSNFTLKIRSTKLEDSAMYFCASRTQGRITEAFFGQGTRLTVV.

The rearrangement links TRBV7-8 to TRBJ2-5, with TRBD1 identical over 7 bases. The CDR3 runs to 16 residues. CDR1 SGHVS and CDR2 FQNEAQ come from the germline V gene. Losses at the gene ends were 2 bases for V and 2 bases for J; bases not matched to a gene: 8. The CDR3 loop reads CASSLTTGQLQETQYF. CDR3 DNA sequence: TGTGCCAGCAGCTTAACGACGGGACAGCTTCAAGAGACCCAGTACTTC.

The V and J genes are TRBV9 and TRBJ2-1, with 8 bases aligning to TRBD2. Germline loops: CDR1 SGDLS, CDR2 YYNGEE. Losses at the gene ends were 0 bases for V and 0 bases for J; bases not matched to a gene: 2. The CDR3 is 16 residues long. This chain's CDR3 is CASSVDGRGSYNEQFF. In nucleotides, the CDR3 is TGTGCCAGCAGCGTAGACGGGAGGGGCTCCTACAATGAGCAGTTCTTC.

Only a few counts were recorded for this clone. The rearrangement uses TRBV30 and TRBJ1-5, with TRBD1 as a possible D gene (5 bases). The CDR3 is 12 amino acids. V dropped 2 bases and J dropped 11 bases, with 13 bases sitting between them. Germline loops: CDR1 GTSNPN, CDR2 SVGIG (reference sequence). The CDR3 coding sequence is TGTGCCTGGAGTCAAAGTGGGGCAACCCAGCATTTT. Encoded protein: CAWSQSGATQHF. Filled out from reference TRBV30 and TRBJ1-5, the complete variable domain reads SQTIHQWPATLVQPVGSPLSLECTVEGTSNPNLYWYRQAAGRGLQLLFYSVGIGQISSEVPQNLSASRPQDRQFILSSKKLLLSDSGFYLCAWSQSGATQHFGDGTRLSIL.

This chain joins TRBV9 and TRBJ2-6, with a weak D call TRBD1 (6 bases). V lost 4 bases and J lost 3, with 8 bases in between. Germline V gene sequence: CDR1 SGDLS, CDR2 YYNGEE. This CDR3 comprises 14 residues. Written as DNA, the CDR3 is TGTGCCAGCAGCTCAGGGGTTGGGGCCAACGTCCTGACTTTC. Amino acid sequence: CASSSGVGANVLTF.